Shown below are 13 T cell receptor beta chains from a single sample sequenced in a study of blood T cells in healthy people across ages. It was with a sample-barcoded 5' primer and a J-beta primer mix that a second PCR of roughly 7 to 12 cycles was run. MiXCR, run by TCRdb on the 5' RACE reads, gives a single entry per CDR3 protein. The sample yields 550,000 to 750,000 distinct CDR3 sequences, around a fifth seen once. Sequencing used blood. Source of these receptors: a man aged 65 to 85 in good health.

The CDR3 DNA follows: TGTGCCAGTAGTCTAGCGGGAGGCCCTGTCTCCTACGAGCAGTACTTC. It codes for CASSLAGGPVSYEQYF. V usage is TRBV6-6 and J usage is TRBJ2-7; TRBD2 aligns across 11 bases. The germline V gene has CDR1 MNHNY and CDR2 SVGAGI (reference sequence). The CDR3 has 16 residues. V lost 9 bases and J lost 0; bases outside the gene matches: 10.

This clonotype was seen repeatedly, ten times or more. The J gene is TRBJ1-2, the V gene TRBV27, with TRBD1 matching over 9 bases. Germline trimming cut 0 bases from V and 6 bases from J; bases unmatched to any gene: 5. The CDR3 consists of 15 residues. Germline V gives CDR1 MNHEY, CDR2 SMNVEV (reference sequence). This CDR3 reads CASSLSQQGANGYTF. CDR3 in DNA: TGTGCCAGCAGTTTATCGCAACAGGGGGCGAATGGCTACACCTTC.

The CDR3 nucleotides are TGCAGCGTTGAGGGGACCTCGAACACTGAAGCTTTCTTT. Its translation: CSVEGTSNTEAFF. The rearrangement uses TRBV29-1 and TRBJ1-1; possible D gene TRBD1, 5 bases. CDR1 and CDR2 (germline): SQVTM, ANQGSEA. The V and J ends lost 3 bases and 1 base respectively, with 9 bases between them. This CDR3 spans 13 amino acids.

The chain links TRBV5-1 to TRBJ2-1; D might be TRBD1 or TRBD2, each matching 5 bases. The J call may be incorrect, as the DNA end agrees better with TRBJ2-5. The CDR3 contains 17 residues. Germline CDR1 reads SGHRS; CDR2 reads YFSETQ. As DNA, the CDR3 is TGCGCCAGCAGCTCTCGACCCGTGGGGGAGAACCAAGAGACCCAGTACTTC. Translated: CASSSRPVGENQETQYF.

This clonotype was picked up a small number of times. This rearrangement joins TRBV20-1 to TRBJ2-3; no clear D gene. The germline V and J ends were trimmed by 4 bases and 4 bases, with 9 bases remaining between them. Germline CDR1 is DFQATT and CDR2 is SNEGSKA (reference sequence). The CDR3 runs 12 residues. The CDR3 sequence: CSAIVSSDTQYF. CDR3 nucleotides: TGCAGTGCTATTGTATCATCAGATACGCAGTATTTT.

The rearrangement links TRBV5-1 to TRBJ2-1, with D possibly matching TRBD2 (6 bases). The CDR3 sequence is 15 residues long. V was pared by 1 base and J by 3 bases, with 11 bases between. CDR1 is SGHRS, CDR2 YFSETQ, per germline. For the CDR3, the DNA is TGCGCCAGCAGCTTGCTGGGACTCAACTACAATGAGCAGTTCTTC. Encoded protein: CASSLLGLNYNEQFF.

V usage is TRBV5-5 and J usage is TRBJ2-5; 9 bases map to TRBD2. Germline CDR1 and CDR2: SGHKS and YYEKEE (reference sequence). The CDR3 is 16 amino acids. V was clipped by 4 bases and J by 1 base; unmatched bases: 8. This CDR3 is CASSPLSGGFQETQYF. CDR3 DNA sequence: TGTGCCAGCAGCCCCCTTAGCGGGGGCTTCCAAGAGACCCAGTACTTC.

In this sample, this clonotype turned up once. This rearrangement joins TRBV10-3 to TRBJ1-6; D is undetermined. V lost 3 bases and J lost 7, with 10 bases in between. The CDR3 has 14 residues. Per the germline V gene, CDR1 is ENHRY and CDR2 is SYGVKD. The CDR3 spells CAISENIGNSPLHF. The DNA for the CDR3 is TGTGCCATCAGTGAAAACATTGGCAATTCACCCCTCCACTTT.

This clonotype appeared a few times. The V and J genes are TRBV12-3 or TRBV12-4 and TRBJ1-3; TRBD1 is a possible D gene (5 bases). The V and J ends lost 3 bases and 5 bases respectively, with 11 bases between them. The CDR3 spans 14 residues. In DNA form, the CDR3 reads TGTGCCAGCAGTTTCAGCCAGGGCAGAAACACCATATATTTT. This sequence encodes CASSFSQGRNTIYF.

In this sample, this clonotype turned up many times. The CDR3 nucleotides read TGTGCCAGCAGCGAGGGGCAGGGACAAGGACAGCCCCAGCATTTT. It specifies CASSEGQGQGQPQHF. The chain carries TRBV25-1 and TRBJ1-5; tentatively, D is TRBD1 (6 bases). The CDR3 consists of 15 residues. CDR1 and CDR2 (germline): MGHDK, SYGVNS. Between the trimmed V and J ends, which lost 6 bases and 7 bases, there was a span of 19 bases.

The genes are TRBV7-9 and TRBJ2-3; D tentatively fits TRBD1 or TRBD2 (5 bases each). Germline V CDR1 and CDR2: SEHNR, FQNEAQ (reference sequence). V dropped 5 bases and J dropped 4 bases, with 16 bases sitting between them. The CDR3 spans 15 residues. The CDR3, as DNA: TGTGCCAGCAGCCGGGATGGGGGATTCGCAGATACGCAGTATTTT. It encodes CASSRDGGFADTQYF.

Regarding this clonotype: The junction departs from germline at one end; a sequencing error may be responsible. The V and J genes are TRBV6-6 and TRBJ1-4; weak D call: TRBD1 (6 bases). Germline values: CDR1 MNHNY, CDR2 SVGAGI (reference sequence). This CDR3 is built from 16 residues. Written as DNA, the CDR3 is TGTGCCAGCAGGCGGATTTTGGGGCAGGGGAATGAAAAGCTGTTTTTT. This translates into CASRRILGQGNEKLFF.

The table lists this clonotype with a few counts. The chain carries TRBV5-5 and TRBJ2-2; D not resolved. The V end lost 0 bases, the J end lost 5 bases, and 14 bases lay between the germline ends. CDR3 length equals 16 residues. Germline CDR1 is SGHKS and CDR2 is YYEKEE (reference sequence). In DNA form, the CDR3 reads TGTGCCAGCAGCTTGGGTTGGCTCCGATCGACCGGGGAGCTGTTTTTT. It yields the protein CASSLGWLRSTGELFF. Full variable domain (rest looked up from reference TRBV5-5 and TRBJ2-2): DAGVTQSPTHLIKTRGQQVTLRCSPISGHKSVSWYQQVLGQGPQFIFQYYEKEERGRGNFPDRFSARQFPNYSSELNVNALLLGDSALYLCASSLGWLRSTGELFFGEGSRLTVL.